Listed here are 14 T cell receptor beta chains from one sample, sequenced in a study of post-analysis software for immune sequencing data. cDNA libraries for TCR beta contained unique molecular identifiers. TCRdb re-called the PCR reads with MiXCR, one entry per CDR3 protein. The sample contains hundreds of thousands of distinct CDR3 sequences, 25% to 30% of which appear only once. These receptors' antigens are unknown. Study conclusions and caveats: About five TRBV segments were more frequent in patients than controls; TRBV5-6, TRBV5-1 and TRBV20-1 belonged to this group.

Sequencing was performed on blood. These receptors originate from a girl between 10 and 17 years old with multiple sclerosis.

The rearrangement uses TRBV6-4 and TRBJ1-2; perhaps TRBD1 as D (5 bases). Looked up from germline, CDR1 is MRHNA and CDR2 is SNTAGT. Trimming pared 9 bases from V and 7 bases from J, leaving 15 bases between. This CDR3 is 12 amino acids long. The CDR3 spells CASSDSGGGYTF. For the CDR3, the DNA is TGTGCCAGTTCGGACTCCGGGGGTGGCTACACCTTC.

This clonotype occurred a few times. This rearrangement joins TRBV7-2 to TRBJ2-1; the match to TRBD2 covers 7 bases. The CDR3 consists of 13 residues. After removal of 4 bases from V and 5 bases from J, the junction contained 2 bases not matched to a gene. Germline V gives CDR1 SGHTA, CDR2 FQGNSA. In nucleotides, the CDR3 is TGTGCCAGCAGCTGGACTAGGGACAATGAGCAGTTCTTC. Translating it yields CASSWTRDNEQFF.

This clonotype appeared a few times. The J gene is TRBJ2-1, the V gene TRBV6-2 or TRBV6-3; 11 positions agree with TRBD1. The CDR3 is 13 amino acids. The V gene end was trimmed by 6 bases and the J gene end by 7 bases; junction bases not matched to a gene: 2. CDR1 is MNHEY, CDR2 SVGEGT, per germline. The CDR3 reads CASRGTGGNEQFF. As DNA, the CDR3 is TGTGCCAGCAGGGGGACAGGGGGTAATGAGCAGTTCTTC.

This clonotype has at least ten counts. The gene calls are TRBV5-1 and TRBJ2-5; D uncertain. V was clipped by 6 bases and J by 4 bases, with 10 bases between them. The CDR3 length is 12 residues. Germline lookup yields CDR1 SGHRS and CDR2 YFSETQ. In DNA, the CDR3 is TGCGCCAGCACTCTAGACCGAGAGACCCAGTACTTC. Its protein is CASTLDRETQYF.

This chain links TRBV6-5 with TRBJ2-7, with TRBD2 identical over 8 bases. The CDR3 has 17 residues. J was trimmed by 0 bases and V by 2 bases; bases with no gene match: 9. Germline V gives CDR1 MNHEY, CDR2 SVGAGI. The CDR3 sequence is CASSYDARLALSYEQYF. As DNA, the CDR3 is TGTGCCAGCAGTTACGATGCGAGACTAGCGCTCTCCTACGAGCAGTACTTC.

This clonotype was counted between two and nine times. Its ends do not fully match the called genes, so a read error is possible. V is TRBV11-2 and J is TRBJ2-5, with TRBD2 as a possible D gene (5 bases). The V gene's germline CDR1 is SGHAT and CDR2 FQNNGV. This CDR3 has 14 amino acids. Here the CDR3 reads CASSLGGRREAQYF. The CDR3 DNA follows: TGTGCCAGCAGCTTAGGTGGGAGACGAGAGGCCCAGTACTTC.

The chain recombines TRBV7-9 with TRBJ2-5; TRBD2 matches at 7 bases. With V trimmed by 8 bases and J by 2 bases, 14 bases remained unmatched. This CDR3 spans 16 amino acids. Germline CDR1 SEHNR, CDR2 FQNEAQ (reference sequence). In DNA, the CDR3 is TGTGCCAGCGGCATAACTAGCGCGTCACCTCAAGAGACCCAGTACTTC. It encodes CASGITSASPQETQYF.

Comment on this clonotype: A much more abundant neighbour one base away suggests this may be a read error. In DNA form, the CDR3 reads TGTGTCAGCAGCGTAGCCCACACAGATACGCAGTATTTT. It is translated as CVSSVAHTDTQYF. The V and J genes are TRBV9 and TRBJ2-3, with no clear D. Germline loops: CDR1 SGDLS, CDR2 YYNGEE. This CDR3 spans 13 amino acids.

The chain joins TRBV7-2 to TRBJ2-3; 8 positions agree with TRBD2. This CDR3 spans 16 amino acids. V lost 5 bases to trimming and J lost 2 bases; unmatched junction nucleotides: 9. Germline loops: CDR1 SGHTA, CDR2 FQGNSA. DNA of the CDR3: TGTGCCAGCAGCCCCCGACAGCGGGGGCCCACAGATACGCAGTATTTT. Its protein is CASSPRQRGPTDTQYF.

The rearrangement uses TRBV9 and TRBJ1-5; D call uncertain. Germline loops: CDR1 SGDLS, CDR2 YYNGEE. The CDR3 spans 15 residues. V was trimmed by 0 bases and J by 2 bases, leaving 9 bases between them. As DNA, the CDR3 is TGTGCCAGCAGCGTAGAACCGTGGGGCAATCAGCCCCAGCATTTT. It is translated as CASSVEPWGNQPQHF.

The chain is built from TRBV7-9 and TRBJ1-1, with TRBD1 identical over 8 bases. Unmatched junction bases numbered 5, after V lost 5 bases and J lost 0 bases. Germline CDR1 is SEHNR and CDR2 is FQNEAQ (reference sequence). This CDR3 region has 15 residues. The CDR3 loop reads CASSVPTGVNTEAFF. The CDR3 bases are TGTGCCAGCAGCGTGCCGACAGGGGTGAACACTGAAGCTTTCTTT.

CDR3 nucleotide sequence: TGTGCCACCCTCAGTCCCTCTGGGGCCAACGTCCTGACTTTC. Protein sequence: CATLSPSGANVLTF. V and J are TRBV18 and TRBJ2-6, with no clear D. Trimming shortened V by 10 bases and J by 0 bases, and 10 bases separated the two germline ends. Germline lookup yields CDR1 KGHSH and CDR2 LQKENI. The length of the CDR3 is 14 residues.

This chain joins TRBV29-1 and TRBJ2-2, with 7 positions matching TRBD2. Germline V lookup: CDR1 SQVTM, CDR2 ANQGSEA. The CDR3 has 14 amino acids. J was trimmed by 3 bases and V by 6 bases; bases with no gene match: 7. CDR3 sequence reads: CSVRGSRDTGELFF. CDR3 bases: TGCAGCGTACGCGGGAGTAGGGACACCGGGGAGCTGTTTTTT.

The sample holds a few counts of this clonotype. This chain links TRBV5-6 with TRBJ1-2; D unclear. This CDR3 comprises 14 residues. CDR1 and CDR2 (germline): SGHDT, YYEEEE. With 0 bases removed from V and 4 bases from J, the gap between germline ends came to 10 bases. CDR3 nucleotides: TGTGCCAGCAGCTTGGGTCGGAATTCCTATGGCTACACCTTC. Its translation: CASSLGRNSYGYTF.